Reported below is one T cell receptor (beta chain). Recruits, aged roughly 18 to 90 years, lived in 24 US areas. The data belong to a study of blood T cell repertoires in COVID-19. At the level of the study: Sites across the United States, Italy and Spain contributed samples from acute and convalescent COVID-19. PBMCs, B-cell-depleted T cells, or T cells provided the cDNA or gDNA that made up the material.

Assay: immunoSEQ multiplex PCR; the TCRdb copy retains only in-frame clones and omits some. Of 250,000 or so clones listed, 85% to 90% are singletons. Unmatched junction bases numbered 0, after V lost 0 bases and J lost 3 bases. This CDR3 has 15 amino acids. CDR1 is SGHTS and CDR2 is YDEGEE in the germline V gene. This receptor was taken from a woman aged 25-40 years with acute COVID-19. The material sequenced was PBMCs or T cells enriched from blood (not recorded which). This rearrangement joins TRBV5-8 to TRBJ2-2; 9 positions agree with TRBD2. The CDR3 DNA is TGTGCCAGCAGCTTGGGACTAGCGGACACCGGGGAGCTGTTTTTT. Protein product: CASSLGLADTGELFF.